This T cell receptor beta chain was identified during a study of shared clonotypes between healthy human individuals. Germline-derived CDR1 and CDR2 are SGDLS and YYNGEE. The CDR3 sequence is 15 residues long. Trimming left V 0 bases short and J 6 bases short, with 12 bases between. The genomic DNA of each subset was split evenly across several immunoSEQ plates. Only in-frame clones appear in the TCRdb table, and some are missing; sequencing was by immunoSEQ multiplex PCR. The data hold roughly 2.5 million clones, with 85% to 95% observed a single time. Donors comprised healthy HIV-negative adults lacking recent acute infections or vaccinations.

This receptor was taken from a young man in good health. Specimen: naive CD4+ T cells sorted from blood. Subset noted: CD45RA+ positively selected. The V call is TRBV9, the J call TRBJ2-2; D ambiguous. Here the CDR3 DNA reads TGTGCCAGCAGCGTAGGGGCTGTCCAAGCCGGGGAGCTGTTTTTT. Encoded protein: CASSVGAVQAGELFF.